The 17 T cell receptor beta chains below come from one sample, sequenced in a study of blood T cells in healthy people across ages. Primers used in a second PCR of about 6 to 12 cycles were a sample-barcoded 5' primer and a J-beta primer mix. TCRdb processed the 5' RACE reads anew with MiXCR; each CDR3 protein has one entry. This sample carries 600,000 to 850,000 distinct CDR3 sequences, more than 40% of them seen once, and the ten largest clones take around a fifth. Sequenced input: blood. Every receptor here comes from a woman in her sixties in good health.

About this clonotype itself: This may arise from a read error, as a much more abundant clone is one base away. The CDR3 sequence: CATSSGSGDYNGQFF. DNA for the CDR3: TGTGCCACCAGCAGCGGTAGCGGGGACTACAATGGGCAGTTCTTC. This chain links TRBV15 with TRBJ2-1; 8 nucleotides match TRBD2. Germline CDR1 and CDR2: LNHNV and YYDKDF (reference sequence). The CDR3 is 15 residues long.

The sample holds many counts of this clonotype. This chain connects TRBV5-1 to TRBJ2-5; 7 bases are a match to TRBD1. Looked up from germline, CDR1 is SGHRS and CDR2 is YFSETQ. The CDR3 sequence is 14 residues long. Losses at the gene ends were 4 bases for V and 2 bases for J; bases not matched to a gene: 5. CDR3: CASSVGQRQETQYF. CDR3 coding DNA: TGCGCCAGCAGCGTGGGACAGAGGCAAGAGACCCAGTACTTC.

The chain combines TRBV15 with TRBJ2-5; no clear D gene. Germline V gene lookup returns CDR1 LNHNV and CDR2 YYDKDF (reference sequence). Trimming took 3 bases from V and 0 from J, leaving 8 bases between them. The CDR3 consists of 14 residues. The CDR3 loop reads CATSSLSYQETQYF. Here the CDR3 DNA reads TGTGCCACCAGCAGCTTAAGTTACCAAGAGACCCAGTACTTC.

V usage is TRBV21-1 and J usage is TRBJ2-4; TRBD2, the D gene given by the table, was not confirmed from the DNA. The J call is uncertain, as TRBJ2-7 better fits the DNA end. TRBV21-1 is an annotated pseudogene. This CDR3 comprises 18 residues. This CDR3 reads CASSKDLRLEPFSYEQYF. The CDR3 region has the DNA TGTGCCAGCAGCAAAGATCTAAGACTAGAGCCGTTTTCCTACGAGCAGTACTTC.

Notes on this clonotype: Because the CDR3's place on the DNA is in doubt, the DNA is left out and the CDR3 is given as listed by TCRdb. V usage is TRBV7-3 and J usage is TRBJ2-1; TRBD2, as called in the table, went unchecked against the DNA. Germline CDR1 SGHTA, CDR2 FQGTGA. The CDR3 adds up to 17 amino acids, both ends counted. CDR3 loop: CASSLKRVAGGNNEQSF.

The gene calls are TRBV7-2 and TRBJ1-2, with D possibly matching TRBD1 (6 bases). CDR1 and CDR2 (germline): SGHTA, FQGNSA. The CDR3 runs 14 residues. The V end was cut by 4 bases, the J end by 7 bases, with 16 bases between. The CDR3 DNA follows: TGTGCCAGCAGCTCGTCTTGGACAGCGCGTGGCTACACCTTC. Translated: CASSSSWTARGYTF.

A word on this clonotype: The junction differs from germline at one of its ends, possibly a read error. This sequence joins TRBV9 and TRBJ2-7; 7 bases are shared with TRBD1. CDR1 SGDLS and CDR2 YYNGEE come from the germline V gene. This CDR3 has 14 residues. CDR3 sequence reads: CAGSVARDSYEQYF. The CDR3 DNA reads TGTGCCGGCAGCGTAGCGAGGGACAGCTACGAGCAGTACTTC.

This clonotype showed up just a few times. The DNA of the CDR3 is TGTGCCAGCAGCCAAGACCGGGACTTCTACGAGCAGTACTTC. It codes for CASSQDRDFYEQYF. This sequence joins TRBV4-2 and TRBJ2-7, with D perhaps TRBD2 (6 bases). Trimming left V 0 bases short and J 3 bases short, with 9 bases between. Germline V gene data show CDR1 as LGHNA and CDR2 as YNFKEQ. The CDR3 sequence is 14 residues long.

This clonotype was observed at least ten times. The chain recombines TRBV4-3 with TRBJ2-2, with D possibly being TRBD2 (6 bases). CDR3 length: 14 residues. Germline CDR1 and CDR2: LGHNA and YSLEER. V lost 0 bases and J lost 6, with 8 bases in between. The CDR3 DNA is TGCGCCAGCAGCCAAGATTCGGGGGCCGGGGAGCTGTTTTTT. Translating gives CASSQDSGAGELFF.

The chain links TRBV12-3 or TRBV12-4 to TRBJ2-1; D is uncertain. The CDR3 is made up of 11 amino acids. V was trimmed by 2 bases and J by 9 bases, leaving 5 bases between them. The CDR3 region has the DNA TGTGCCAGCAGTTTAACACCTGAGCAGTTCTTC. Amino acid sequence: CASSLTPEQFF.

The chain couples TRBV2 to TRBJ2-7; maybe TRBD1 (5 bases). The CDR3 covers 14 residues. Trimming stripped 3 bases from V and 7 bases from J, with 16 bases between. Germline CDR1 is SNHLY and CDR2 is FYNNEI. The CDR3 is CASSEQGPYNEQYF. In nucleotides, the CDR3 is TGTGCCAGCAGTGAGCAGGGCCCCTACAATGAGCAGTACTTC.

The J gene is TRBJ2-1, the V gene TRBV27; D is unclear. CDR1 is MNHEY, CDR2 SMNVEV, per germline (reference sequence). The CDR3 is 13 residues long. V was cut by 5 bases and J by 4 bases, with 9 bases left in between. The CDR3 loop reads CASSVEGYNEQFF. DNA for the CDR3: TGTGCCAGCAGTGTGGAAGGTTACAATGAGCAGTTCTTC.

The chain links TRBV7-9 to TRBJ2-4; 8 bases align to TRBD1. The CDR3 is 15 residues long. With 5 bases clipped from V and 2 bases from J, the junction kept 5 bases outside the gene matches. CDR1 and CDR2 from the germline V gene are SEHNR and FQNEAQ (reference sequence). CDR3 sequence (DNA): TGTGCCAGCAGCCACATCAGGGGGCCCAAAAACATTCAGTACTTC. This translates into CASSHIRGPKNIQYF.

The V and J genes are TRBV3-1 and TRBJ2-2; 9 positions match TRBD1. The V gene end was trimmed by 1 base and the J gene end by 0 bases; junction bases not matched to a gene: 6. CDR1 LGHDT and CDR2 YNNKEL come from the germline V gene (reference sequence). CDR3 length: 18 residues. The CDR3 loop is CASSQVEGQGANTGELFF. DNA for the CDR3: TGTGCCAGCAGCCAAGTGGAGGGACAGGGAGCGAACACCGGGGAGCTGTTTTTT.

The chain is built from TRBV2 and TRBJ2-1; 8 bases are shared with TRBD2. CDR1 and CDR2 (germline): SNHLY, FYNNEI. The ends lost 6 bases at V and 2 bases at J; junction bases unmatched: 6. The CDR3 consists of 15 residues. CDR3 residues: CASRPTSGPYNEQFF. The CDR3 DNA sequence: TGTGCCAGCAGGCCCACTAGCGGCCCCTACAATGAGCAGTTCTTC.

The table lists this clonotype with a few counts. J is TRBJ2-3 and V is TRBV7-8; 7 nucleotides agree with TRBD1. This CDR3 spans 16 amino acids. V was pared by 4 bases and J by 0 bases, with 7 bases of the junction left unmatched. Germline-derived CDR1 and CDR2 are SGHVS and FQNEAQ. The CDR3, as DNA: TGTGCCAGCAGCTCAGGGACAGACACTAGCACAGATACGCAGTATTTT. Translation: CASSSGTDTSTDTQYF.

This chain uses TRBV28 with TRBJ2-5, with a possible D match to TRBD2 (5 bases). Trimming took off 2 bases at V and 7 bases at J, with 11 bases between the two ends. Germline CDR1 MDHEN, CDR2 SYDVKM. This CDR3 is 13 amino acids long. The DNA for the CDR3 is TGTGCCAGCAGTTTACATCTAGCCGGGACCCAGTACTTC. Translation: CASSLHLAGTQYF.